The rows below give T cell receptor beta chains drawn from one sample of a study of shared clonotypes between healthy human individuals. TCRdb keeps only in-frame clones here, not all; method: immunoSEQ multiplex PCR. This table holds roughly 500,000 clones, almost 97% found once. The sequenced sample was naive CD4+ T cells sorted from blood. The source is a woman in her twenties or thirties in good health. CDR3s leave out the opening cysteine and the closing phenylalanine or tryptophan.

j_call v_call cdr3_aa
TRBJ1-2 TRBV6-6 ASSYSTSRAGYT
TRBJ1-2 TRBV19 ASSIGGQLYGYT
TRBJ2-7 TRBV7-9 ASSSGVRGSSYEQY
TRBJ2-5 TRBV5-1 ASSSRTSGGETQY
TRBJ2-5 TRBV6-5 ASSSLDRGETQY
TRBJ1-4 TRBV28 ASSTRRGGEKLF
TRBJ2-5 TRBV5-1 ASSLEGLAGETQY
TRBJ1-5 TRBV28 ASSIGGLSSNQPQH
TRBJ2-3 TRBV5-1 ASSSPTDTQY
TRBJ2-7 TRBV10-3 AISEVPSYEQY
TRBJ1-6 TRBV20-1 SARGNSPLH